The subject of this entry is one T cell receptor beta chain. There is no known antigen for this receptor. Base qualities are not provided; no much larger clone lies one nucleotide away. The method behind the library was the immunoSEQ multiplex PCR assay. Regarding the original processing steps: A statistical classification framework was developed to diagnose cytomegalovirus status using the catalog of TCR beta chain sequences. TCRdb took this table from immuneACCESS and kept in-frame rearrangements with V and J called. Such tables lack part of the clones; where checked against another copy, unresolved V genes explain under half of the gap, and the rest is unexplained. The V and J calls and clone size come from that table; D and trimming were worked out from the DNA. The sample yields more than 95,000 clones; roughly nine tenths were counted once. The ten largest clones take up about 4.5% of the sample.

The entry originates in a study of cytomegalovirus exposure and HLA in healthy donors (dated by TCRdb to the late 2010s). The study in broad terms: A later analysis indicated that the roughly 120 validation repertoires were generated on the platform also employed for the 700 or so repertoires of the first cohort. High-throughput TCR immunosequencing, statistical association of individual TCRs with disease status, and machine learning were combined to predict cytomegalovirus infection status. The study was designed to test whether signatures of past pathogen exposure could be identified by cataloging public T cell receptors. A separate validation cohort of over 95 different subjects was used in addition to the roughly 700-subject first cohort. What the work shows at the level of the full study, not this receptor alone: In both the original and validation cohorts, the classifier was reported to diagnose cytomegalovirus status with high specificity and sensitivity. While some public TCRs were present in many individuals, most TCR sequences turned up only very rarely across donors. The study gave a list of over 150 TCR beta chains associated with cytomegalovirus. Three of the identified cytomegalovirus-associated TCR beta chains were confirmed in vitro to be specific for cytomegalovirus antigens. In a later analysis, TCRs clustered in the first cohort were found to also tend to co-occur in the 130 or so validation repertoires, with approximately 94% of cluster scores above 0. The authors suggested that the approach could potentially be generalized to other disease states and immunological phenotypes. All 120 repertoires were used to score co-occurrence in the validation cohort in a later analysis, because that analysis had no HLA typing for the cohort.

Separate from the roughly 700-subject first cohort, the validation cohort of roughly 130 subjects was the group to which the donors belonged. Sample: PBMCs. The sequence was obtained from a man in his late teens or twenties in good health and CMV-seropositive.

The DNA sequence is as follows: TGTGCCAGCAGCTTAGGTAGCGGGGGGGTTCTCTACGAGCAGTACTTC. Its translation reads: CASSLGSGGVLYEQYF. The rearranged chain carries TRBV7-8 and TRBJ2-7; the junction holds 11 bases that match TRBD2. Clipping removes 1 base from V and 3 bases from J, with 5 as the unmatched junction base count. The CDR3 measures 16 amino acids from cysteine to phenylalanine. Only CDR3 DNA remains: 48 bases, in frame from the first base. CDR1 is given as SGHVS and CDR2 as FQNEAQ, both from the germline V gene.